One and the same sample provided the 13 T cell receptor beta chains below, sequenced in a study of technical replicates of blood from several donors. The table came from immunoSEQ multiplex PCR; TCRdb's copy has only in-frame clones and leaves some out. The sample consists of roughly 80,000 clones, around 94% of them appearing once. Input material: T cells isolated from PBMCs. The receptors derive from a human donor in good health.

The V call is TRBV6-6, the J call TRBJ2-7, with D possibly TRBD2 on 6 matching bases. Germline V CDR1 and CDR2: MNHNY, SVGAGI (reference sequence). The CDR3 loop spans 15 amino acids. V shed 6 bases and J shed 3 bases, with 18 bases lying between them. The CDR3 here is CASSLPGRGNYEQYF. The DNA of the CDR3 is TGTGCCAGCAGCCTGCCGGGACGGGGGAACTACGAGCAGTACTTC.

V is TRBV7-2 and J is TRBJ2-7; D is unresolved. Trimming took 1 base from V and 8 from J, leaving 9 bases between them. The CDR3 is 12 residues long. The germline gives CDR1 SGHTA, CDR2 FQGNSA. The CDR3 here is CASSLGQIKQYF. The CDR3 DNA reads as TGTGCCAGCAGCTTAGGGCAGATCAAGCAGTACTTC.

The count of this clone is one. The gene calls are TRBV9 and TRBJ1-1; 8 bases are a match to TRBD1. With 2 bases clipped from V and 6 bases from J, the junction kept 3 bases outside the gene matches. Germline assignment: CDR1 SGDLS and CDR2 YYNGEE. The CDR3 is 13 residues long. The CDR3 sequence: CASSVLQGAEAFF. The CDR3 DNA reads as TGTGCCAGCAGCGTGTTACAGGGGGCTGAAGCTTTCTTT.

This chain links TRBV2 with TRBJ1-2, with D perhaps TRBD1 (6 bases). The CDR3 spans 13 residues. The germline V gene has CDR1 SNHLY and CDR2 FYNNEI. V was cut by 7 bases and J by 8 bases, with 17 bases left in between. CDR3 protein: CASIVRQGSGYTF. The CDR3 DNA reads as TGTGCCAGCATAGTGAGGCAGGGGTCCGGCTACACCTTC.

The V and J genes are TRBV6-6 and TRBJ2-7, with a weak D call TRBD1 (5 bases). Germline V gene lookup returns CDR1 MNHNY and CDR2 SVGAGI (reference sequence). The length of the CDR3 is 16 residues. Trimming pared 0 bases from V and 4 bases from J, leaving 16 bases between. The CDR3 protein is CASSYSPGHFPYEQYF. DNA for the CDR3: TGTGCCAGCAGTTACTCGCCAGGACACTTTCCTTACGAGCAGTACTTC.

DNA of the CDR3: TGTGCCAGCACTTTCGGACAGGGGACAACTGAAGCTTTCTTT. Amino acids: CASTFGQGTTEAFF. The chain links TRBV7-8 to TRBJ1-1; 9 positions agree with TRBD1. The CDR3 covers 14 residues. Unmatched junction bases numbered 8, after V lost 7 bases and J lost 5 bases. The germline V gene encodes CDR1 SGHVS and CDR2 FQNEAQ. The full variable domain, completed using reference TRBV7-8 and TRBJ1-1, is GAGVSQSPRYKVAKRGQDVALRCDPISGHVSLFWYQQALGQGPEFLTYFQNEAQLDKSGLPSDRFFAERPEGSVSTLKIQRTQQEDSAVYLCASTFGQGTTEAFFGQGTRLTVV.

This clone was seen only once. The chain combines TRBV28 with TRBJ2-7; TRBD2 agrees at 7 bases. V shed 2 bases and J 5 bases; nucleotides not matched to a gene: 6. The CDR3 consists of 14 residues. Germline lookup yields CDR1 MDHEN and CDR2 SYDVKM. In DNA form, the CDR3 reads TGTGCCAGCAGTTTAGCGGGAGATGGGGACGAGCAGTACTTC. It specifies CASSLAGDGDEQYF.

V gene TRBV5-1 combines with J gene TRBJ2-3; 10 bases are shared with TRBD1. Trimming removed 3 bases from V and 4 bases from J; junction bases left unmatched: 11. The CDR3 contains 17 residues. Germline V gene lookup returns CDR1 SGHRS and CDR2 YFSETQ. CDR3 residues: CASSSGLTGGLSDTQYF. The CDR3 DNA follows: TGCGCCAGCAGCTCAGGTCTGACAGGGGGCCTCTCAGATACGCAGTATTTT. Full variable domain (outside the CDR3, taken from reference TRBV5-1 and TRBJ2-3): KAGVTQTPRYLIKTRGQQVTLSCSPISGHRSVSWYQQTPGQGLQFLFEYFSETQRNKGNFPGRFSGRQFSNSRSEMNVSTLELGDSALYLCASSSGLTGGLSDTQYFGPGTRLTVL.

This CDR3 reads CASSDYKLSYNEQFF. CDR3 sequence (DNA): TGTGCCAGCAGTGACTATAAACTGTCCTACAATGAGCAGTTCTTC. The chain couples TRBV2 to TRBJ2-1; no reliable D call. With 3 bases removed from V and 1 base from J, the gap between germline ends came to 10 bases. The CDR3 spans 15 residues. CDR1 is SNHLY and CDR2 is FYNNEI in the germline V gene.

The chain joins TRBV6-6 to TRBJ2-5; 7 bases line up with TRBD1. Unmatched junction bases numbered 14, after V lost 5 bases and J lost 5 bases. Germline values: CDR1 MNHNY, CDR2 SVGAGI (reference sequence). The CDR3 consists of 16 residues. Written as DNA, the CDR3 is TGTGCCAGCAGTCATTTCAGGGGGTTAGCTCTGGAGACCCAGTACTTC. Amino acid sequence: CASSHFRGLALETQYF.

The rearrangement links TRBV7-9 to TRBJ2-7, with 7 bases matching TRBD1. Trimming at V came to 4 bases and at J to 2 bases, leaving 5 bases not matched to a gene. Germline-derived CDR1 and CDR2 are SEHNR and FQNEAQ (reference sequence). CDR3 length: 14 residues. CDR3 residues: CASSSMDRPYEQYF. The DNA for the CDR3 is TGTGCCAGCAGCTCGATGGACAGGCCCTACGAGCAGTACTTC.

The rearrangement joins TRBV4-2 to TRBJ2-1, with 10 bases lining up with TRBD1. Germline V gives CDR1 LGHNA, CDR2 YNFKEQ. The CDR3 runs 18 residues. The trim removed 0 bases at V and 4 bases at J, leaving 9 bases unmatched. The CDR3 here is CASSQDWGRDRGYNEQFF. The CDR3 nucleotides are TGTGCCAGCAGCCAAGATTGGGGGCGGGACAGGGGTTACAATGAGCAGTTCTTC.

The chain joins TRBV5-6 to TRBJ2-1, with 11 bases aligning to TRBD2. V shed 3 bases and J 4 bases; nucleotides not matched to a gene: 3. The CDR3 has 15 residues. From germline, CDR1 is SGHDT and CDR2 YYEEEE. The CDR3 sequence is CASSSGLAAYNEQFF. CDR3 DNA: TGTGCCAGCAGCTCGGGACTAGCGGCTTACAATGAGCAGTTCTTC.